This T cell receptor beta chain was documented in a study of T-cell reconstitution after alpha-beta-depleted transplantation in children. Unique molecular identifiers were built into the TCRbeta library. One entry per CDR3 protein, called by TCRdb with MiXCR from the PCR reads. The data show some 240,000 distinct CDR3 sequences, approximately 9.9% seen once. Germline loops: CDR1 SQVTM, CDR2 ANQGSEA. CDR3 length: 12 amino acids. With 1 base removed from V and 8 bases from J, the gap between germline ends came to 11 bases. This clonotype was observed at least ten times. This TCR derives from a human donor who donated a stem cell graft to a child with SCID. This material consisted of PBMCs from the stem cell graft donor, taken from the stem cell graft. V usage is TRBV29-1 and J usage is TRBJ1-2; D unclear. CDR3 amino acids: CSVEGGNEGYTF. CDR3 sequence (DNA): TGCAGCGTTGAAGGGGGAAACGAGGGCTACACCTTC. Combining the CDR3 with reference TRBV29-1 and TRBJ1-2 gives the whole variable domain SAVISQKPSRDICQRGTSLTIQCQVDSQVTMMFWYRQQPGQSLTLIATANQGSEATYESGFVIDKFPISRPNLTFSTLTVSNMSPEDSSIYLCSVEGGNEGYTFGSGTRLTVV.